These 5 T cell receptor beta chains were all obtained from the same sample, sequenced in a study of blood T cells in healthy people across ages. Alongside a J-beta primer mix, a sample-barcoded 5' primer served in a second PCR lasting about 7 to 11 cycles. TCRdb used MiXCR to reprocess the 5' RACE reads, holding one entry per CDR3 protein. The data contain approximately 1.5 million distinct CDR3 sequences, roughly 43% of them singletons. The sample consisted of blood. These receptors were taken from a woman in her late teens or twenties in good health.

This clonotype was seen only a few times. CDR3 in DNA: TGTGCCAGCAGCTTTTCTTATGGGGGAGCTGGAAATGAGCAGTTCTTC. It encodes CASSFSYGGAGNEQFF. The V call is TRBV7-9, the J call TRBJ2-1; perhaps D is TRBD1 or TRBD2 (5 bases each). This CDR3 is 16 amino acids long. Trimming shortened V by 3 bases and J by 7 bases, and 19 bases separated the two germline ends. The germline gives CDR1 SEHNR, CDR2 FQNEAQ (reference sequence).

The chain combines TRBV7-8 with TRBJ2-2; D perhaps matches TRBD1 (6 bases). Germline values: CDR1 SGHVS, CDR2 FQNEAQ. The CDR3 loop spans 16 amino acids. V was shortened by 2 bases and J by 2 bases, with 12 bases between the two germline ends. CDR3 region: CASSLYQGRNTGELFF. The CDR3 DNA is TGTGCCAGCAGCTTATACCAGGGGCGCAACACCGGGGAGCTGTTTTTT. The full variable domain, completed using reference TRBV7-8 and TRBJ2-2, is GAGVSQSPRYKVAKRGQDVALRCDPISGHVSLFWYQQALGQGPEFLTYFQNEAQLDKSGLPSDRFFAERPEGSVSTLKIQRTQQEDSAVYLCASSLYQGRNTGELFFGEGSRLTVL.

The rearrangement links TRBV3-1 to TRBJ2-3, with TRBD2 identical over 9 bases. Germline-derived CDR1 and CDR2 are LGHDT and YNNKEL (reference sequence). The CDR3 loop spans 21 amino acids. The junction had 20 bases not matched to a gene; V was cut back by 0 bases and J by 4 bases. CDR3 in amino acids: CASSQEAGLAGRQPMSDTQYF. CDR3 nucleotides: TGTGCCAGCAGCCAAGAAGCGGGACTAGCTGGGAGGCAACCGATGTCAGATACGCAGTATTTT.

V usage is TRBV19 and J usage is TRBJ2-5; no clear D gene. V was trimmed by 7 bases and J by 11 bases, leaving 20 bases between them. The CDR3 contains 13 residues. CDR1 is LNHDA and CDR2 is SQIVND in the germline V gene (reference sequence). The CDR3 sequence is CASNVGYGNEQYF. CDR3 DNA sequence: TGTGCCAGTAATGTGGGCTATGGCAATGAGCAGTACTTC.

With respect to this clonotype: A read error may account for a junction end that differs from germline. This sequence joins TRBV27 and TRBJ2-5; D perhaps matches TRBD2 (6 bases). CDR1 is MNHEY and CDR2 is SMNVEV in the germline V gene (reference sequence). The CDR3 is 16 residues long. CDR3: CAGSFTGPSDYNEQYF. The DNA of the CDR3 is TGTGCCGGCAGTTTCACGGGGCCTAGCGACTACAATGAGCAGTACTTC.